The 26 T cell receptor beta chains below were found in one sample sequenced in a study of shared clonotypes between healthy human individuals. Sequenced by immunoSEQ multiplex PCR; TCRdb stores in-frame clones only, minus some. The profile covers some 1.5 million clones, with roughly 96% appearing a single time and roughly 1.2% taken by the ten largest. Sample: naive CD4+ T cells sorted from blood. The subset denotes: CD45RA+ positively selected. The origin of the receptors is a man aged 25 to 40 in good health.

The chain carries TRBV9 and TRBJ2-2, with no clear D. With 0 bases removed from V and 0 bases from J, the gap between germline ends came to 6 bases. The CDR3 totals 15 residues. The germline gives CDR1 SGDLS, CDR2 YYNGEE. The CDR3 region is CASSVVASNTGELFF. Here the CDR3 DNA reads TGTGCCAGCAGCGTAGTTGCGTCGAACACCGGGGAGCTGTTTTTT.

The chain links TRBV30 to TRBJ1-4; D unresolved. The CDR3 runs 19 residues. The V end was cut by 3 bases, the J end by 8 bases, with 31 bases between. Germline values: CDR1 GTSNPN, CDR2 SVGIG (reference sequence). The CDR3 DNA sequence: TGTGCCTGGAGAGATACCCCCCCGGGGAACTACCCCTCCAGGGAAAAACTGTTTTTT. Translating it yields CAWRDTPPGNYPSREKLFF.

The chain uses TRBV19 and TRBJ2-1; 9 bases line up with TRBD2. Germline CDR1 LNHDA, CDR2 SQIVND (reference sequence). The CDR3 loop spans 17 amino acids. The V gene end was trimmed by 5 bases and the J gene end by 5 bases; junction bases not matched to a gene: 13. Here the CDR3 DNA reads TGTGCCAGTAGTCGCGGTCGTGGACTAGCGATAGACAATGAGCAGTTCTTC. This codes for CASSRGRGLAIDNEQFF.

The chain couples TRBV30 to TRBJ1-2, with TRBD1 as a possible D gene (6 bases). Trimming cost V 4 bases and J 6 bases, with 9 bases left between them. Germline CDR1 and CDR2: GTSNPN and SVGIG (reference sequence). This CDR3 spans 11 amino acids. CDR3 residues: CAWIQGNGYTF. CDR3 nucleotide sequence: TGTGCCTGGATACAGGGAAATGGCTACACCTTC.

The rearrangement links TRBV5-1 to TRBJ2-7; 16 bases line up with TRBD2. The CDR3 has 20 amino acids. The V gene end was trimmed by 4 bases and the J gene end by 2 bases; junction bases not matched to a gene: 15. CDR1 and CDR2 from the germline V gene are SGHRS and YFSETQ. The CDR3 DNA reads as TGCGCCAGCAGCAGACAAACCGGGACTAGCGGGAGGGCCCTAGCCTACGAGCAGTACTTC. Translation gives CASSRQTGTSGRALAYEQYF.

Regarding this clone: Other DNA sequences from this sample encode an identical CDR3 as well. The chain recombines TRBV29-1 with TRBJ2-7, with no clear D. CDR1 is SQVTM, CDR2 ANQGSEA, per germline. The CDR3 is 12 residues long. Trimming pared 6 bases from V and 3 bases from J, leaving 12 bases between. The CDR3 loop reads CSVRNSLYEQYF. CDR3 DNA: TGCAGCGTGAGGAACAGCCTCTACGAGCAGTACTTC.

V is TRBV9 and J is TRBJ1-3; possibly TRBD1 for D (5 bases). Germline values: CDR1 SGDLS, CDR2 YYNGEE. V lost 5 bases, J lost 2 bases, and 8 bases lay in between. CDR3 length: 13 amino acids. The CDR3 coding sequence is TGTGCCAGCAGTGACAGACCTGGAAACACCATATATTTT. Its translation is CASSDRPGNTIYF.

The chain joins TRBV19 to TRBJ2-7; D is possibly TRBD1 (5 bases). Germline V gene data show CDR1 as LNHDA and CDR2 as SQIVND (reference sequence). Trimming removed 3 bases at V and 5 bases at J, with 14 bases between. The CDR3 covers 14 residues. The CDR3 nucleotides read TGTGCCAGTAGTATGGGGCAGGAAAGGAACGAGCAGTACTTC. Translating gives CASSMGQERNEQYF.

The V and J genes are TRBV29-1 and TRBJ2-5; no reliable D call. This CDR3 comprises 14 residues. The V gene lost 5 bases and the J gene lost 0 bases, with 13 bases spanning the gap. Looked up from germline, CDR1 is SQVTM and CDR2 is ANQGSEA. The CDR3, as DNA: TGCAGCGTTATCAACCGGGTAAACCAAGAGACCCAGTACTTC. It yields the protein CSVINRVNQETQYF.

Only one count was recorded for this clone. The chain has TRBV9 and TRBJ2-3; D gene unclear. This CDR3 contains 14 residues. CDR1 SGDLS and CDR2 YYNGEE come from the germline V gene. V was cut by 2 bases and J by 5 bases, with 12 bases left in between. The CDR3 sequence is CASSVASVRDTQYF. CDR3 in DNA: TGTGCCAGCAGCGTTGCGAGCGTGAGAGATACGCAGTATTTT.

The chain recombines TRBV6-1 with TRBJ1-5, with D unclear. The CDR3 loop spans 14 amino acids. The germline V gene has CDR1 MNHNS and CDR2 SASEGT. V was clipped by 6 bases and J by 4 bases, with 13 bases between them. Here the CDR3 reads CASRQGPLNQPQHF. DNA of the CDR3: TGTGCCAGCAGACAAGGACCGTTAAATCAGCCCCAGCATTTT.

The gene calls are TRBV5-1 and TRBJ2-1; D uncertain. The germline gives CDR1 SGHRS, CDR2 YFSETQ. V was pared by 5 bases and J by 3 bases, with 15 bases between. This CDR3 has 15 amino acids. The chain's CDR3 is CASSTAISVYNEQFF. For the CDR3, the DNA is TGCGCCAGCAGTACCGCAATTTCCGTCTACAATGAGCAGTTCTTC. The variable domain in full, with the rest retrieved from reference TRBV5-1 and TRBJ2-1, is KAGVTQTPRYLIKTRGQQVTLSCSPISGHRSVSWYQQTPGQGLQFLFEYFSETQRNKGNFPGRFSGRQFSNSRSEMNVSTLELGDSALYLCASSTAISVYNEQFFGPGTRLTVL.

The chain carries TRBV2 and TRBJ2-2; a possible D gene is TRBD1 (7 bases). CDR1 is SNHLY, CDR2 FYNNEI, per germline. V lost 5 bases and J 5 bases, leaving 15 bases between the germline ends. CDR3 length equals 15 residues. For the CDR3, the DNA is TGTGCCAGCAGTTCCGCACCAGGGGGGACCGGGGAGCTGTTTTTT. This sequence encodes CASSSAPGGTGELFF.

V usage is TRBV9 and J usage is TRBJ1-1; TRBD1 matches 7 bases. J lost 6 bases, V lost 4 bases, and 12 bases had no gene match. CDR3 length equals 15 residues. From germline, CDR1 is SGDLS and CDR2 YYNGEE. CDR3 sequence: CASSTTATGIAEAFF. The DNA for the CDR3 is TGTGCCAGCAGCACAACTGCGACAGGGATCGCTGAAGCTTTCTTT.

V usage is TRBV9 and J usage is TRBJ1-2, with D unresolved. CDR3 size: 11 residues. V lost 3 bases to trimming and J lost 7 bases, with 7 bases between them. Germline-derived CDR1 and CDR2 are SGDLS and YYNGEE. The CDR3 bases are TGTGCCAGCAGCGGCCTTGGTGGCTACACCTTC. Translating it yields CASSGLGGYTF. Using reference TRBV9 and TRBJ1-2 for the parts outside the CDR3, the full variable domain is DSGVTQTPKHLITATGQRVTLRCSPRSGDLSVYWYQQSLDQGLQFLIQYYNGEERAKGNILERFSAQQFPDLHSELNLSSLELGDSALYFCASSGLGGYTFGSGTRLTVV.

The V call is TRBV6-8, the J call TRBJ2-7; D gene uncertain. Germline V gives CDR1 MNHGY, CDR2 SAAAGT. This CDR3 has 14 amino acids. The V gene lost 3 bases and the J gene lost 3 bases, with 12 bases spanning the gap. The CDR3 spells CASSYVGQIYEQYF. The DNA for the CDR3 is TGTGCCAGCAGTTATGTCGGGCAGATCTACGAGCAGTACTTC.

The rearrangement links TRBV2 to TRBJ2-7, with D tentatively TRBD2 (6 bases). Trimming stripped 6 bases from V and 2 bases from J, with 17 bases between. CDR3 length equals 15 residues. Germline-derived CDR1 and CDR2 are SNHLY and FYNNEI. The DNA for the CDR3 is TGTGCCAGCAGCGGAGGGCCGTCCAGCCCCTACGAGCAGTACTTC. The encoded protein is CASSGGPSSPYEQYF.

The chain employs TRBV6-6 and TRBJ1-1, with 12 nucleotides matching TRBD1. The CDR3 is made up of 15 amino acids. With V trimmed by 5 bases and J by 4 bases, 5 bases remained unmatched. The germline CDR1 and CDR2 sequences are MNHNY and SVGAGI (reference sequence). DNA for the CDR3: TGTGCCAGCAGTAGGGACAGGGGGCGGAGCACTGAAGCTTTCTTT. As protein: CASSRDRGRSTEAFF.

This chain uses TRBV2 with TRBJ2-2, with 10 bases lining up with TRBD2. The junction had 4 bases not matched to a gene; V was cut back by 2 bases and J by 4 bases. This CDR3 contains 16 residues. Looked up from germline, CDR1 is SNHLY and CDR2 is FYNNEI. This CDR3 is CASSELASGSTGELFF. The CDR3 bases are TGTGCCAGCAGTGAATTGGCTAGCGGGAGCACCGGGGAGCTGTTTTTT.

The rearrangement links TRBV28 to TRBJ2-7; TRBD1 matches 11 bases. The germline V gene has CDR1 MDHEN and CDR2 SYDVKM. J was trimmed by 6 bases and V by 3 bases; bases with no gene match: 4. The CDR3 runs to 14 residues. In nucleotides, the CDR3 is TGTGCCAGCAGTTTCACCGGGACAGGGGGCGAGCAGTACTTC. The encoded protein is CASSFTGTGGEQYF.

This rearrangement joins TRBV9 to TRBJ1-3; D remains unclear. The CDR3 is made up of 15 amino acids. Trimming removed 0 bases from V and 5 bases from J, with 12 bases in between. CDR1 is SGDLS, CDR2 YYNGEE, per germline. The CDR3 spells CASSVDEGLRNTIYF. The CDR3 DNA is TGTGCCAGCAGCGTAGATGAGGGATTGAGAAACACCATATATTTT.

The gene calls are TRBV2 and TRBJ1-5; 7 bases align to TRBD1. CDR1 is SNHLY and CDR2 is FYNNEI in the germline V gene. The CDR3 totals 13 residues. The junction had 6 bases not matched to a gene; V was cut back by 6 bases and J by 7 bases. CDR3 loop: CASSRQGWQPQHF. CDR3 coding DNA: TGTGCCAGCAGCAGACAGGGCTGGCAGCCCCAGCATTTT.

The chain couples TRBV9 to TRBJ2-5; 12 bases line up with TRBD2. The CDR3 runs to 17 residues. The ends lost 0 bases at V and 5 bases at J; junction bases unmatched: 8. CDR1 and CDR2 (germline): SGDLS, YYNGEE. For the CDR3, the DNA is TGTGCCAGCAGCGTAGGGGCTAGCGGGAGGGGAACGGAGACCCAGTACTTC. This translates into CASSVGASGRGTETQYF.

The chain links TRBV9 to TRBJ1-2; weak D call: TRBD1 (5 bases). The CDR3 covers 15 residues. Looked up from germline, CDR1 is SGDLS and CDR2 is YYNGEE. V gave up 0 bases and J gave up 4 bases, with 13 bases separating them. For the CDR3, the DNA is TGTGCCAGCAGCGTAGTAAGGGGTGAAGGCTATGGCTACACCTTC. The encoded protein is CASSVVRGEGYGYTF.

The chain uses TRBV6-5 and TRBJ1-1, with D maybe TRBD1 (5 bases). This CDR3 contains 14 residues. Between the trimmed V and J ends, which lost 2 bases and 8 bases, there was a span of 15 bases. Germline V gives CDR1 MNHEY, CDR2 SVGAGI. CDR3 bases: TGTGCCAGCAGTTACGGTACCAGGGAGGGGGAAGCTTTCTTT. As protein: CASSYGTREGEAFF.

The V and J genes are TRBV15 and TRBJ2-3, with D possibly being TRBD2 (5 bases). Deletions cut 1 base from V and 0 bases from J, with 11 bases between. The CDR3 loop spans 16 amino acids. CDR1 is LNHNV and CDR2 is YYDKDF in the germline V gene (reference sequence). This chain's CDR3 is CATSRASPGSTDTQYF. The CDR3 bases are TGTGCCACCAGCAGAGCGTCCCCGGGGAGCACAGATACGCAGTATTTT.